The 7 T cell receptor beta chains below all came from one sample that was sequenced in a study of tumor-infiltrating lymphocytes in primary liver carcinoma. TCR beta cDNA came from around 0.5 ug total RNA, primed with a constant-region primer. The TCR beta library was amplified through three nested multiplex PCR rounds in a modified ARM-PCR procedure. Two initial PCR rounds of around 9 cycles each paired TRBV1-TRBV30 forward primers with a C-beta reverse primer. TCRdb used MiXCR to reprocess the multiplex PCR reads, holding one entry per CDR3 protein. The repertoire includes around 99,000 distinct CDR3 sequences, around 68% of them detected once, and 27% sits in the top ten. Unsorted bulk tissue of about 20-30 mg yielded co-extracted RNA and DNA. The specimen was tumor-adjacent normal liver tissue. The receptors originated from a man aged 35 to 55 with primary liver carcinoma and hepatitis B virus infection.

This clonotype was observed at least ten times. The genes are TRBV6-1 and TRBJ2-1; 10 bases agree with TRBD1. Germline V lookup: CDR1 MNHNS, CDR2 SASEGT. This CDR3 has 15 residues. With 6 bases clipped from V and 6 bases from J, the junction kept 8 bases outside the gene matches. The DNA of the CDR3 is TGTGCCAGCAGCAACCCGGGACAGGGGTCCAATGAGCAGTTCTTC. The encoded protein is CASSNPGQGSNEQFF.

Remarks on this clonotype: The junction and the germline gene differ at one end; a read error may be behind it. As DNA, the CDR3 is TGTGCCAGTAGCTTAGAGTTTATCGGGGAGCTGTCTTTT. It codes for CASSLEFIGELSF. V gene TRBV11-2 combines with J gene TRBJ2-2; D may be TRBD2 (5 bases). Germline CDR1 and CDR2: SGHAT and FQNNGV. CDR3 length: 13 amino acids.

This clonotype was seen only a few times. A read error is possible here, since a much larger clone lies one base away. The CDR3 loop is CADRGGEAGELFF. The CDR3 nucleotides are TGCGCCGACCGTGGAGGGGAAGCTGGGGAGCTGTTTTTT. The V call is TRBV5-1, the J call TRBJ2-2, with D possibly matching TRBD2 (6 bases). Trimming took off 10 bases at V and 8 bases at J, with 18 bases between the two ends. There are 13 residues in the CDR3. Germline loops: CDR1 SGHRS, CDR2 YFSETQ.

The V gene is TRBV24-1, the J gene TRBJ2-1; D may be TRBD1 or TRBD2 (6 bases each). The CDR3 is 13 residues long. CDR1 and CDR2 from the germline V gene are KGHDR and SFDVKD. Trimming took 5 bases from V and 10 from J, leaving 14 bases between them. CDR3 in DNA: TGTGCCACCAGTGTACTAGGGGGGATGGAGCAGTTCTTC. Protein: CATSVLGGMEQFF.

This clonotype was seen a handful of times. A read error may be the cause here, since a much bigger clone is one base away. The chain uses TRBV4-1 and TRBJ2-5, with unresolved D. The CDR3 sequence is 14 residues long. V was clipped by 1 base and J by 3 bases, with 9 bases between them. CDR1 MGHRA and CDR2 YSYEKL come from the germline V gene. CDR3: CASSQAASEETQYF. CDR3 in DNA: TGCGCCAGCAGCCAAGCAGCTTCGGAAGAGACCCAGTACTTC.

As to this clonotype: A much bigger clone sits one base away, suggesting this may be a read error. This chain joins TRBV28 and TRBJ2-2; 7 bases align to TRBD1. J was trimmed by 6 bases and V by 5 bases; bases with no gene match: 6. CDR1 and CDR2 from the germline V gene are MDHEN and SYDVKM. There are 14 residues in the CDR3. DNA for the CDR3: TGTGCCAGCAGTCCGACAGGGCGGGCCGGGGAGCTGTTTTTT. Translated, it gives CASSPTGRAGELFF.

This clonotype was seen just once. One end of the junction does not line up with germline, which may come from a read error. The genes are TRBV24-1 and TRBJ2-2; 11 positions agree with TRBD1. The CDR3 has 17 residues. Germline-derived CDR1 and CDR2 are KGHDR and SFDVKD. The CDR3 sequence: CATSDPAGTGGPGELYF. CDR3 DNA sequence: TGTGCCACCAGTGACCCCGCCGGGACAGGGGGTCCAGGGGAGCTGTATTTT.